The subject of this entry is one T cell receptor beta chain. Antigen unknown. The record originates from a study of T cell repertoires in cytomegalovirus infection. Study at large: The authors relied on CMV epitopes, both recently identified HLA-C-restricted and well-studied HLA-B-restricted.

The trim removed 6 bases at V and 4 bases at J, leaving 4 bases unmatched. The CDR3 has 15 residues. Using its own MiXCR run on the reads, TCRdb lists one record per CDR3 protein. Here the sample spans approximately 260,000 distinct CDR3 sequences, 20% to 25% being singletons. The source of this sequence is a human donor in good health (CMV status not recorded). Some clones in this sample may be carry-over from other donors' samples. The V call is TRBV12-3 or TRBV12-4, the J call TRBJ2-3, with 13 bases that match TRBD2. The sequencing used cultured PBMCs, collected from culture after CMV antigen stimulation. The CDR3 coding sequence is TGTGCCAGCAGGGGACTAGCGGGAAGGGCAGATACGCAGTATTTT. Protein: CASRGLAGRADTQYF.